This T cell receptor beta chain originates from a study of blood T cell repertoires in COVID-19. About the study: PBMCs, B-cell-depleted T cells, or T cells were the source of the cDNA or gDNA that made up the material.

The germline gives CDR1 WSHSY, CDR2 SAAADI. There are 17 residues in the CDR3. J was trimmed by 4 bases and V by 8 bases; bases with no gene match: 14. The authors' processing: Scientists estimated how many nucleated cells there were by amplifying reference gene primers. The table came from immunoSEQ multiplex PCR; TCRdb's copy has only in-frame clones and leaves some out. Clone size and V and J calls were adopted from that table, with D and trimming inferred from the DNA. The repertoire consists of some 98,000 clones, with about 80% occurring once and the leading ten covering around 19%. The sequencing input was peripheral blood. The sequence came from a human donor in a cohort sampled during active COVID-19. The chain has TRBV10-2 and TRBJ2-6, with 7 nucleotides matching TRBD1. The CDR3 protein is CASLAGQGVGGANVLTF. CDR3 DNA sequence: TGCGCCAGCCTGGCCGGGCAGGGGGTAGGAGGGGCCAACGTCCTGACTTTC.